This T cell receptor beta chain was sequenced for a study of CD8+ T cells in alopecia areata. Reverse transcribed after extraction, RNA yielded cDNA as the sequencing template. Sequencing was performed with immunoSEQ multiplex PCR; in TCRdb, only in-frame clones are kept and a portion is missing. The sample yields 160,000 or so clones, approximately 59% seen once. V lost 1 base to trimming and J lost 2 bases, with 5 bases between them. The CDR3 runs 13 residues. Germline V gene lookup returns CDR1 SEHNR and CDR2 FQNEAQ (reference sequence). Regarding treatment: oral pan-JAK inhibitor, 5-10 mg twice daily. As part of sample collection, lesional scalp punch biopsies and peripheral blood were taken from alopecia areata patients.

The sequencing here drew on CD4+ T cells sorted from blood, taken at week 56, from a patient treated with tofacitinib. The chain combines TRBV7-9 with TRBJ1-2; no reliable D call. The clonotype originates from a human donor with alopecia areata. The CDR3 spells CASSLEVNYGYTF. In DNA form, the CDR3 reads TGTGCCAGCAGCTTAGAGGTCAACTATGGCTACACCTTC.